The clone carrying this T cell receptor beta chain showed up just a few times. The entry originates in a study of cytomegalovirus exposure and HLA in healthy donors. The CDR3 loop spans 16 amino acids. CDR1 and CDR2 (germline): SGHRS, YFSETQ. Amplification used 60 Vbeta primers and 13 Jbeta primers. The method was immunoSEQ multiplex PCR; TCRdb's version includes in-frame clones alone and lacks a portion of them. The sample comprises roughly 120,000 clones, just under 75% of which are singletons, and under 5.5% rests with the top ten. The receptor was derived from a man in his sixties in good health and CMV-seropositive. V and J are TRBV5-1 and TRBJ2-5; perhaps TRBD1 as D (5 bases). The J call may not be correct, given that the DNA end is closer to TRBJ2-7. The sample was PBMCs. CDR3 nucleotides: TGCGCCAGCAGCTTGGGCGTCGGGCAGGGAAGCGACGAGCAGTACTTC. Its translation: CASSLGVGQGSDEQYF.